A selection of T cell receptor beta chains follows, all from one sample in a study of blood T cells in healthy people across ages. TCRdb itself ran the 5' RACE reads through MiXCR, one entry per CDR3 protein. The data hold just under 550,000 distinct CDR3 sequences, with less than 25% observed a single time. These sequences were also reported in another study, on T cells of mothers and their children.

The sequenced sample was blood. Receptors were obtained from a boy younger than 18 in good health. Both conserved end residues are part of each CDR3. A D gene is named only where the DNA matches it firmly. Clone size is stated in some rows and not others, as once, few, many or a class when expanded.

cdr3_aa,cdr3_nt,j_call,clone_size,d_call,v_call
CASSLVSGAPFF,TGTGCCAGCAGCTTGGTGTCCGGGGCTCCGTTCTTC,TRBJ2-1,once,.,TRBV5-5
CASSSTGVRGTEAFF,TGTGCCAGCAGCTCGACAGGGGTCCGAGGGACTGAAGCTTTCTTT,TRBJ1-1,.,TRBD1,TRBV7-3
CASRPSGGPQETQYF,TGTGCCAGCAGGCCAAGCGGGGGCCCTCAAGAGACCCAGTACTTC,TRBJ2-5,.,TRBD2,TRBV28
CASRVGTSGASYEQYF,TGTGCCAGCAGAGTGGGGACTAGCGGGGCCTCCTACGAGCAGTACTTC,TRBJ2-7,.,TRBD2,TRBV28
CASSYASGSYEQYF,TGTGCCAGCAGTTACGCGTCAGGGAGCTACGAGCAGTACTTC,TRBJ2-7,few,.,TRBV6-2/TRBV6-3
CASSYGLVSDTQYF,TGTGCCAGCAGTTACGGCCTAGTCTCGGATACGCAGTATTTT,TRBJ2-3,.,.,TRBV6-2/TRBV6-3
CASSTTKGSTDTQYF,TGTGCCAGCAGCACCACTAAGGGGAGCACAGATACGCAGTATTTT,TRBJ2-3,.,.,TRBV6-4
CASSALHSGANVLTF,TGTGCCAGCAGTGCACTCCACTCTGGGGCCAACGTCCTGACTTTC,TRBJ2-6,.,.,TRBV6-2/TRBV6-3
CASSSLLAGVLETQYF,TGTGCCAGCAGCTCTCTACTAGCGGGAGTACTAGAGACCCAGTACTTC,TRBJ2-5,.,TRBD2,TRBV7-9
CASSPGQGANEKLFF,TGTGCCAGCAGCCCGGGACAGGGGGCAAATGAAAAACTGTTTTTT,TRBJ1-4,few,TRBD1,TRBV7-8
CASSQDAGGYNEQFF,TGCGCCAGCAGCCAAGATGCGGGGGGGTACAATGAGCAGTTCTTC,TRBJ2-1,many,TRBD2,TRBV4-3
CASSLYSEETQYF,TGTGCCAGCAGCTTATACTCTGAAGAGACCCAGTACTTC,TRBJ2-5,.,.,TRBV7-8
CASSYAVGGNTDAFF,TGTGCCAGCAGTTACGCCGTGGGGGGTAACACTGACGCTTTCTTT,TRBJ1-1,.,.,TRBV6-5
CSACAPGTWFLEEQYF,TGCAGTGCTTGCGCACCCGGGACATGGTTTTTGGAGGAGCAGTACTTC,TRBJ2-7,few,.,TRBV20-1
CASMTAPDTQYF,TGTGCCAGTATGACAGCCCCAGATACGCAGTATTTT,TRBJ2-3,.,.,TRBV28
CASSVVSGASNEKLFF,TGTGCCAGCAGCGTAGTGTCGGGGGCCTCTAATGAAAAACTGTTTTTT,TRBJ1-4,.,.,TRBV9
CSARGQLGYNSPLHF,TGCAGTGCTAGGGGTCAGCTTGGATATAATTCACCCCTCCACTTT,TRBJ1-6,few,.,TRBV20-1
CASSIAGAYEQYF,TGTGCCAGTAGCATAGCGGGAGCCTACGAGCAGTACTTC,TRBJ2-7,few,TRBD2,TRBV19
CASLKQSPSSGANVLTF,TGTGCCAGCCTAAAACAGAGCCCGAGCTCTGGGGCCAACGTCCTGACTTTC,TRBJ2-6,few,.,TRBV12-3/TRBV12-4
CSVLPSTDTQYF,TGCAGTGTGCTTCCGAGCACAGATACGCAGTATTTT,TRBJ2-3,.,.,TRBV20-1
CSVDRVGPDTQYF,TGCAGCGTAGACAGGGTGGGTCCAGATACGCAGTATTTT,TRBJ2-3,few,TRBD1,TRBV29-1
CASSSGSSIQETQYF,TGTGCCAGTAGTTCTGGCAGTTCAATCCAAGAGACCCAGTACTTC,TRBJ2-5,few,.,TRBV19
CASSPSSLGGYTF,TGTGCCAGCAGCCCCTCCAGTTTGGGAGGCTACACCTTC,TRBJ1-2,.,.,TRBV7-9
CASSYKGRITDTQYF,TGTGCCAGCAGTTATAAGGGGCGGATCACAGATACGCAGTATTTT,TRBJ2-3,.,.,TRBV21-1
CASSQQGTPRGDTQYF,TGCGCCAGCAGCCAACAGGGTACTCCTCGGGGAGATACGCAGTATTTT,TRBJ2-3,.,.,TRBV5-1
CSVAPGQDVGNIQYF,TGCAGCGTTGCCCCTGGACAGGATGTTGGAAACATTCAGTACTTC,TRBJ2-4,.,TRBD1,TRBV29-1
CASSQGGQGAYEQYF,TGTGCCAGCAGTCAGGGGGGGCAGGGTGCGTACGAGCAGTACTTC,TRBJ2-7,many,.,TRBV6-5
CSARGLAVLGPSYNEQFF,TGCAGTGCTAGAGGTCTTGCCGTGCTGGGGCCCTCCTACAATGAGCAGTTCTTC,TRBJ2-1,.,.,TRBV20-1
CSVVGGTDTQYF,TGCAGCGTTGTAGGGGGCACAGATACGCAGTATTTT,TRBJ2-3,.,.,TRBV29-1
CASSFRGVRRNEQFF,TGTGCCAGCAGCTTTCGGGGAGTTAGACGCAATGAGCAGTTCTTC,TRBJ2-1,.,.,TRBV7-2
CASSSGGGNSPLHF,TGCGCCAGCAGCTCAGGGGGCGGTAATTCACCCCTCCACTTT,TRBJ1-6,.,TRBD1,TRBV4-1
CASSPRAAVDTGELFF,TGTGCCAGCTCACCCCGGGCCGCGGTCGACACCGGGGAGCTGTTTTTT,TRBJ2-2,.,.,TRBV18
CASSTRLRRLYNEQFF,TGTGCCAGCAGCACACGACTTCGGCGTCTTTACAATGAGCAGTTCTTC,TRBJ2-1,few,.,TRBV12-3/TRBV12-4
CASSAYLAGGAGETQYF,TGTGCCAGCAGCGCATACCTAGCGGGGGGAGCTGGGGAGACCCAGTACTTC,TRBJ2-5,.,TRBD2,TRBV7-2
CASSRWDGNTGELFF,TGTGCCAGCAGCAGATGGGACGGGAACACCGGGGAGCTGTTTTTT,TRBJ2-2,once,.,TRBV7-9
CSAIIGRGSGSYEQYF,TGCAGTGCTATTATTGGCAGGGGGTCAGGCTCCTACGAGCAGTACTTC,TRBJ2-7,many,TRBD1,TRBV20-1
CASSFRDGDQYF,TGTGCCAGCAGCTTCCGCGATGGGGACCAGTACTTC,TRBJ2-5,few,.,TRBV7-2
CASSPLVTETQYF,TGTGCCAGCAGCCCACTAGTGACTGAGACCCAGTACTTC,TRBJ2-5,few,.,TRBV6-2/TRBV6-3
CASSLFQGKGSPLHF,TGTGCCAGCAGCTTATTCCAGGGGAAAGGATCACCCCTCCACTTT,TRBJ1-6,.,.,TRBV7-2
CATAGFNGGRGRGNQPQHF,TGTGCCACCGCCGGATTTAACGGGGGGAGGGGGCGAGGCAATCAGCCCCAGCATTTT,TRBJ1-5,once,TRBD1,TRBV15
CASSPLLVAAEQYF,TGTGCCAGCAGCCCGCTACTAGTCGCGGCCGAGCAGTACTTC,TRBJ2-7,few,.,TRBV7-2
CASNHNGILKLYEQYF,TGTGCCAGCAACCACAACGGAATCCTTAAACTTTACGAGCAGTACTTC,TRBJ2-7,once,.,TRBV6-2/TRBV6-3
CASSRDETITNTGELFF,TGTGCCAGCAGTCGAGACGAAACCATAACGAACACCGGGGAGCTGTTTTTT,TRBJ2-2,.,.,TRBV27
CASSIPPGTGRETQYF,TGCGCCAGCAGCATCCCCCCCGGGACAGGGAGGGAGACCCAGTACTTC,TRBJ2-5,few,TRBD1,TRBV4-1
CASSLRESEAVYGYTF,TGTGCCAGCAGCTTACGGGAATCAGAGGCTGTATATGGCTACACCTTC,TRBJ1-2,many,.,TRBV7-9
CASSLQPGQGDRQPQHF,TGCGCCAGCAGCCTCCAGCCCGGACAGGGGGATCGGCAGCCCCAGCATTTT,TRBJ1-5,once,TRBD1,TRBV4-1
CASSYSSGGPYNEQFF,TGTGCCAGCAGTTACTCCTCGGGAGGCCCCTACAATGAGCAGTTCTTC,TRBJ2-1,.,TRBD2,TRBV6-5
CASSQGPLTFNEQFF,TGTGCCAGCTCACAGGGTCCCCTGACTTTCAATGAGCAGTTCTTC,TRBJ2-1,few,.,TRBV18
CASSAMTSAGEQFF,TGTGCCAGCAGCGCAATGACTAGCGCGGGTGAGCAGTTCTTC,TRBJ2-1,few,TRBD2,TRBV7-9
CASSGVLSGNTIYF,TGCGCCAGCAGCGGAGTCCTGAGTGGAAACACCATATATTTT,TRBJ1-3,few,.,TRBV4-3
CASSSSDTGGYTF,TGTGCCAGCAGTTCCTCAGACACGGGTGGCTACACCTTC,TRBJ1-2,.,.,TRBV12-3/TRBV12-4
CASSRGDSDYEQYF,TGCGCCAGCAGCCGCGGTGACTCCGACTACGAGCAGTACTTC,TRBJ2-7,.,.,TRBV4-1
CSASVTGPLEQYF,TGCAGTGCAAGCGTGACAGGACCGCTGGAGCAGTACTTC,TRBJ2-7,few,.,TRBV20-1
CASSFRAGADTQYF,TGTGCCAGCAGTTTCAGAGCGGGGGCAGATACGCAGTATTTT,TRBJ2-3,.,TRBD2,TRBV12-3/TRBV12-4
CASSGKVSYEQYF,TGTGCCAGCTCGGGGAAGGTCTCCTACGAGCAGTACTTC,TRBJ2-7,.,.,TRBV12-3/TRBV12-4
CASNKGSNTGELFF,TGTGCCAGCAATAAGGGTTCGAACACCGGGGAGCTGTTTTTT,TRBJ2-2,.,.,TRBV6-2/TRBV6-3
CASSSGRYPATNEKLFF,TGTGCCAGCAGCTCAGGGAGGTACCCAGCAACTAATGAAAAACTGTTTTTT,TRBJ1-4,few,.,TRBV11-2